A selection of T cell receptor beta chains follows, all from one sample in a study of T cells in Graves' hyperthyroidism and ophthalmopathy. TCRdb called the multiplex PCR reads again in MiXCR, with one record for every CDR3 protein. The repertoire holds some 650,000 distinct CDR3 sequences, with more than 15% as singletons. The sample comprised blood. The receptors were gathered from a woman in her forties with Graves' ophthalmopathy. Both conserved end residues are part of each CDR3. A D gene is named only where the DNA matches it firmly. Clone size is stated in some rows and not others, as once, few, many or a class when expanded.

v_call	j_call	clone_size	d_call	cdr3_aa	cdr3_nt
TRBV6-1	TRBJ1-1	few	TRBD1	CASSAHRGPDTEAFF	TGTGCCAGCAGTGCCCACAGGGGGCCCGACACTGAAGCTTTCTTT
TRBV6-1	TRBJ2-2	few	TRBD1	CASSTGGYTGELFF	TGTGCCAGCTCGACAGGGGGCTACACCGGGGAGCTGTTTTTT
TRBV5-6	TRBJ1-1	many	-	CASSLAPGGTEAFF	TGTGCCAGCAGCTTGGCCCCGGGGGGCACTGAAGCTTTCTTT
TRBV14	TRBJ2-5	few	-	CASSQVRGLETQYF	TGTGCCAGCAGCCAAGTGCGAGGGTTGGAGACCCAGTACTTC
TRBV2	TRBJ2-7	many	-	CASSEAFRDYEQYF	TGTGCCAGCAGTGAGGCCTTTCGCGACTACGAGCAGTACTTC
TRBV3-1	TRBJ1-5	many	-	CASSQEYSNQPQHF	TGTGCCAGCAGCCAAGAGTATAGCAATCAGCCCCAGCATTTT
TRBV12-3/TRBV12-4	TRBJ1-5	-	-	CASSRASNQPQHF	TGTGCCAGCAGCCGGGCTTCCAATCAGCCCCAGCATTTT
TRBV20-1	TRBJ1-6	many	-	CSASIPGSPLHF	TGCAGTGCTAGTATTCCGGGATCACCCCTCCACTTT
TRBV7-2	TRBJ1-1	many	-	CASSARQVTNTEAFF	TGTGCCAGCAGCGCAAGACAGGTGACAAACACTGAAGCTTTCTTT
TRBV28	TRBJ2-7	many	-	CASSLTGREQYF	TGTGCCAGCAGTTTGACAGGCCGAGAGCAGTACTTC
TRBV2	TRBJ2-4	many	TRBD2	CASRPGTSGSIQYF	TGTGCCAGCAGACCCGGGACTAGCGGGAGTATTCAGTACTTC
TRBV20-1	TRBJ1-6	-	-	CSAGQSNSPLHF	TGCAGTGCAGGACAGAGTAATTCACCCCTCCACTTT
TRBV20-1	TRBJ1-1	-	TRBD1	CSARVGTGTNTEAFF	TGCAGTGCTAGAGTGGGGACAGGGACGAACACTGAAGCTTTCTTT
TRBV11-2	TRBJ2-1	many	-	CASSFHTEQFF	TGTGCCAGCAGCTTTCACACCGAGCAGTTCTTC
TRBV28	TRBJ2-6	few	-	CASSASGANVLTF	TGTGCCAGCAGCGCTTCTGGGGCCAACGTCCTGACTTTC
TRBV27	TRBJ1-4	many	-	CASSLKAREWEKLFF	TGTGCCAGCAGTTTAAAGGCCAGGGAGTGGGAAAAACTGTTTTTT
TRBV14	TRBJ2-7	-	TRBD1	CASTKGTGDYNEQYF	TGTGCCAGCACCAAGGGGACAGGGGATTACAATGAGCAGTACTTC
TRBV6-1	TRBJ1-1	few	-	CASSEGSANTEAFF	TGTGCCAGCAGCGAGGGGTCCGCGAACACTGAGGCTTTCTTT
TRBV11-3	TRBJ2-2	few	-	CASSLVQESGELFF	TGTGCCAGCAGCTTAGTTCAGGAGTCCGGGGAGCTGTTTTTT
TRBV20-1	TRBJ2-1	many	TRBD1	CSARDRDRGNNEQFF	TGCAGTGCTAGAGATCGGGACAGGGGAAATAATGAGCAGTTCTTC
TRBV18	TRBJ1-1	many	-	CASSLTGLNTEAFF	TGTGCCAGCTCTCTAACGGGACTGAACACTGAAGCTTTCTTT
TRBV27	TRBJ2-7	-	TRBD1	CASSPSGWDRVYYEQYF	TGTGCCAGCAGTCCCTCGGGCTGGGACAGGGTCTACTACGAGCAGTACTTC
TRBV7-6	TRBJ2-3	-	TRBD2	CASSLALRSSGGTDTQYF	TGTGCCAGCAGCTTAGCGCTACGGTCTAGCGGAGGCACAGATACGCAGTATTTT
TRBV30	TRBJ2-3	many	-	CAWSVTAHTQYF	TGTGCCTGGAGTGTAACGGCCCATACGCAGTATTTT
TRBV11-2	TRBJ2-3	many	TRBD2	CASSLLAGGGTDTQYF	TGTGCCAGCAGCTTATTAGCGGGAGGAGGAACAGATACGCAGTATTTT
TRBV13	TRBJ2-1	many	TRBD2	CASSPTGLAYHNEQFF	TGTGCCAGCAGCCCAACGGGACTAGCGTACCACAATGAGCAGTTCTTC
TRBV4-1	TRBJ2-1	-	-	CASSQGPHYNEQFF	TGCGCCAGCAGCCAAGGGCCTCACTACAATGAGCAGTTCTTC
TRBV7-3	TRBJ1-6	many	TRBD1	CASSLVQGDYNSPLHF	TGTGCCAGCAGCTTAGTACAGGGGGACTATAATTCACCCCTCCACTTT
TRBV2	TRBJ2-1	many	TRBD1	CASSEWTGSSYNEQFF	TGTGCCAGCAGTGAATGGACAGGAAGCTCCTACAATGAGCAGTTCTTC
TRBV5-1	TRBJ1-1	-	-	CASSLGFRVTEAFF	TGCGCCAGCAGCTTAGGATTCAGGGTCACTGAAGCTTTCTTT
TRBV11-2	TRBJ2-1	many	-	CASSSGEEFF	TGTGCCAGCAGCTCGGGTGAGGAGTTCTTC
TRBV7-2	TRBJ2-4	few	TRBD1	CASSLTGGVPKNIQYF	TGTGCCAGCAGCTTAACAGGGGGCGTACCCAAAAACATTCAGTACTTC
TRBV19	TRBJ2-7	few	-	CASSIQVAYEQYF	TGTGCCAGTAGTATCCAAGTAGCCTACGAGCAGTACTTC
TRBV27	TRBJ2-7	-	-	CASNLAAFGYEQYF	TGTGCCAGCAATTTGGCCGCCTTTGGCTACGAGCAGTACTTC
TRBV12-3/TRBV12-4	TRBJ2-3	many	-	CASSLARGPTDTQYF	TGTGCCAGCAGTTTAGCGCGGGGCCCCACAGATACGCAGTATTTT
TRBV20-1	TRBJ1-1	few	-	CSADKTQNTEAFF	TGCAGTGCAGACAAGACCCAGAACACTGAAGCTTTCTTT
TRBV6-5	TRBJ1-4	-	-	CASSLRAQEKLFF	TGTGCCAGCAGTTTGAGGGCCCAAGAAAAACTGTTTTTT
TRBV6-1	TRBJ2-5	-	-	CASSESMGASETQYF	TGTGCCAGCAGTGAAAGTATGGGCGCGTCGGAGACCCAGTACTTC
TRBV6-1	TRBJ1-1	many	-	CASSERDNTEAFF	TGTGCCAGCAGTGAAAGGGATAACACTGAAGCTTTCTTT
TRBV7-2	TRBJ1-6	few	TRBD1	CATGQGSYNSPLHF	TGTGCCACCGGACAGGGATCCTATAATTCACCCCTCCACTTT
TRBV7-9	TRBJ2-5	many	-	CASSSYRETEETQYF	TGTGCCAGCAGCTCTTACAGGGAGACAGAAGAGACCCAGTACTTC
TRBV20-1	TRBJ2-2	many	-	CSASVRAGELFF	TGCAGTGCTAGTGTGCGAGCCGGGGAGCTGTTTTTT
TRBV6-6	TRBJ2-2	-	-	CASSYFTGELFF	TGTGCCAGCAGTTACTTTACCGGGGAGCTGTTTTTT
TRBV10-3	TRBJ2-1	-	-	CAISDLGSSDSNEQFF	TGTGCCATCAGTGACCTCGGGTCTAGCGATAGCAATGAGCAGTTCTTC
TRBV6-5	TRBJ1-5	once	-	CASSYSIATAHSNQPQHF	TGTGCCAGCAGTTACTCGATAGCGACAGCCCATAGCAATCAGCCCCAGCATTTT
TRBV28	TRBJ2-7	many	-	CASKRRSAASSYEQYF	TGTGCCAGCAAAAGACGCTCAGCGGCTAGCTCCTACGAGCAGTACTTC
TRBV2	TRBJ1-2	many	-	CASSESAYGYTF	TGTGCCAGCAGTGAGTCAGCCTATGGCTACACCTTC
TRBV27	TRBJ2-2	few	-	CASSFVGGTGELFF	TGTGCCAGCAGTTTTGTGGGAGGCACCGGGGAGCTGTTTTTT
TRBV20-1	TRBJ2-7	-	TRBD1	CSAPDGRTGGNEQYF	TGCAGTGCCCCGGATGGACGGACAGGGGGAAACGAGCAGTACTTC
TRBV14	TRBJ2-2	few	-	CASNEDKNTGELFF	TGTGCCAGCAACGAGGACAAGAACACCGGGGAGCTGTTTTTT
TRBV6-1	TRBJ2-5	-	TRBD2	CASSEGSTSGRGETQYF	TGTGCCAGCAGTGAAGGAAGCACTAGCGGGAGGGGAGAGACCCAGTACTTC
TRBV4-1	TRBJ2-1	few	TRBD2	CASSPLAGANWNEQFF	TGCGCCAGCAGTCCACTAGCGGGAGCGAATTGGAATGAGCAGTTCTTC